This T cell receptor (beta chain) was identified during a study of blood T cell repertoires in COVID-19. In the study overall: Nucleic acid was either cDNA or gDNA, and it came from T cells, B-cell-depleted T cells, or PBMCs.

This table comes from immunoSEQ multiplex PCR, and its TCRdb copy is limited to in-frame clones, with some not included. The sample has about 270,000 clones; around 89% are singletons. This CDR3 is 16 amino acids long. With 4 bases removed from V and 0 bases from J, the gap between germline ends came to 15 bases. Germline V gene data show CDR1 as LGHNA and CDR2 as YNFKEQ. Which cohort a participant joined came from the clinical history participants gave. Sequenced sample: PBMCs or T cells enriched from blood (not recorded which). V and J are TRBV4-2 and TRBJ1-1, with D perhaps TRBD1 (6 bases). This TCR came from a woman aged 18-30 years who had recovered from COVID-19. The CDR3 DNA reads as TGTGCCAGCAGCCCCCGAGGGGGGGACATGAACACTGAAGCTTTCTTT. Protein sequence: CASSPRGGDMNTEAFF.